Reported below is one TCR beta chain. Its binding antigen is unknown. Qualities for individual bases were not recorded, and no much larger clone is one base off. TCRbeta CDR3 regions were amplified from genomic DNA by means of the immunoSEQ Assay, a bias-controlled multiplex PCR. The authors' analysis ran thus. Nucleated cell counts per sample were estimated from amplification of reference gene primers within the assay. Sequence reads were collapsed and filtered to measure the absolute abundance of every unique TCRbeta CDR3 rearrangement. For each sample, productive Simpson clonality was calculated by taking the square root of Simpson's diversity index across productive rearrangements. TCRdb carries this immuneACCESS record with in-frame sequences only. Its versions omit some clonotypes, under half of them owing to an unresolved V gene in the studies checked, with the rest unexplained. The V and J calls and clone size come from that table; D and trimming were worked out from the DNA. In all, the sample holds about 260,000 clones, and under 90% of those were seen once. The ten largest clones take up more than 8% of the sample.

Samples from volunteer blood donors who had recovered from COVID-19 were contributed by a second Seattle source. The collaborating institutions used their own protocols to collect whole blood in K2EDTA tubes. For TCRbeta analysis, collaborator samples were shipped as frozen whole blood, as isolated PBMCs, or as DNA extracted from either sample type. This entry belongs to a study of blood T cell repertoires in COVID-19 (dated by TCRdb to between 2020 and 2021). The study in broad terms: Samples from collaborators originated in the United States, Italy and Spain and spanned both the acute and convalescent phases of COVID-19. Deeply sampled blood TCRbeta repertoires from subjects exposed to, actively infected with, or recovered from COVID-19 were included in the dataset. Sample metadata almost always included a de-identified subject ID, COVID-19 status, age in years and sex. Samples came from the ongoing ImmuneRACE study (first 160 participants) plus 1,254 subjects from 6 global collaborators. The repertoires were released in a freely available public database meant as a resource for research on the immune response to SARS-CoV-2. Where HLA class I and class II types were available, the types were taken from metadata supplied by the sample provider, not from assay-based typing. The material from the prospective study consisted of cDNA or gDNA derived from T cells, B-cell-depleted T cells, or PBMCs.

The research as a whole found: Clinical and demographic metadata were provided uncurated, with the amount varying by source and participant.

Looking up the germline V gene yields CDR1 MGHDK and CDR2 SYGVNS. V gives up 3 bases and J gives up 2 bases, and the segment between their germline ends measures 8 bases. The CDR3, from cysteine to phenylalanine, totals 14 residues. The CDR3 DNA has 42 bases and is translated from base 1. The sequenced sample was peripheral blood. The TCR comes from a woman aged 45 to 65 who had recovered from COVID-19. The sequence is built from TRBV25-1 and TRBJ1-3; the D gene assignment is ambiguous. The CDR3 sequence is CASSDRTAGNTIYF. The nucleotide sequence is TGTGCCAGCAGTGACCGAACAGCTGGAAACACCATATATTTT.